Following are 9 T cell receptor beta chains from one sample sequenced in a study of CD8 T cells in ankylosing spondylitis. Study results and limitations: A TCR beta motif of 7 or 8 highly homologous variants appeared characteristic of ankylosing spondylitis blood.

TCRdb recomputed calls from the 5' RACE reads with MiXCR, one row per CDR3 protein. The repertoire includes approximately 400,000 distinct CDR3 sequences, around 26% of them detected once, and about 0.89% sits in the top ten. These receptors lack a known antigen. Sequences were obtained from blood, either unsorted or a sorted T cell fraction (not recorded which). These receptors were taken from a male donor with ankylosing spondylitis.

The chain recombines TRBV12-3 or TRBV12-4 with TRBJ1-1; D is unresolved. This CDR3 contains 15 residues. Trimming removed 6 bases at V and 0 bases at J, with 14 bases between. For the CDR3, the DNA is TGTGCCAGCAGGGTGGGATTTCCCATGAACACTGAAGCTTTCTTT. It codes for CASRVGFPMNTEAFF.

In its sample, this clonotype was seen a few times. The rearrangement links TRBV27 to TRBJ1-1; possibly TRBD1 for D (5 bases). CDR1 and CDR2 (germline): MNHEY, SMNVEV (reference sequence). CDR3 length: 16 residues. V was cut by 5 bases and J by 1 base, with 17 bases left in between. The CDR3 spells CASSLLGGVRNTEAFF. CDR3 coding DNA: TGTGCCAGCAGTCTCCTCGGGGGGGTAAGGAACACTGAAGCTTTCTTT.

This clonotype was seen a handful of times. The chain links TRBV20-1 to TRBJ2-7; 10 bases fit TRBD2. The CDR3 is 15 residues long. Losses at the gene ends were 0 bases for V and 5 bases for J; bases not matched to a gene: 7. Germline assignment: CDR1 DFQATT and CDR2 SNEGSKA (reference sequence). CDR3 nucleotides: TGCAGTGCTAGAGATAGGGCTAGCGGGAGTGACGAGCAGTACGTC. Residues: CSARDRASGSDEQYV.

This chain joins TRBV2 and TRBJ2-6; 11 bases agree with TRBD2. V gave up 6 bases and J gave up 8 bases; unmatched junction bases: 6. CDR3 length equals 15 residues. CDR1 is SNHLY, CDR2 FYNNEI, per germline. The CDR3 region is CASRGTSGSTNVLTF. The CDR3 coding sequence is TGTGCCAGCAGGGGTACTAGCGGGAGCACCAACGTCCTGACTTTC.

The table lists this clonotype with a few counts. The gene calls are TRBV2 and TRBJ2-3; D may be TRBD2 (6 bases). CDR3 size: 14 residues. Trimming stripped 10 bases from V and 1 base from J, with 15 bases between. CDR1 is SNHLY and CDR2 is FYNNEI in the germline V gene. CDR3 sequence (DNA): TGTGCCACCCCCCGTGAGCGGGGCACAGATACGCAGTATTTT. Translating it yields CATPRERGTDTQYF.

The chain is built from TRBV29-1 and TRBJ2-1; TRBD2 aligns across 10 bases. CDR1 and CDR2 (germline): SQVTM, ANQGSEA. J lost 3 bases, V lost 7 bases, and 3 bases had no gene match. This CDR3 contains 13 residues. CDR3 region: CSAVAGGYNEQFF. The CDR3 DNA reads TGCAGCGCAGTAGCGGGAGGCTACAATGAGCAGTTCTTC.

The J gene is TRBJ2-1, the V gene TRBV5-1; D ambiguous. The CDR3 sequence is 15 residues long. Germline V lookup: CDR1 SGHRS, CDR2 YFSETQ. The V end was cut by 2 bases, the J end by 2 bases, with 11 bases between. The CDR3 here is CASSLKRVTYNEQFF. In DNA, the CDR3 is TGCGCCAGCAGCTTAAAGCGAGTTACCTACAATGAGCAGTTCTTC.

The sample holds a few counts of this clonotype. The CDR3, as DNA: TGTGCCAGCAATCTCAACTATAATTCACCCCTCCACTTT. It specifies CASNLNYNSPLHF. The V call is TRBV12-3 or TRBV12-4, the J call TRBJ1-6; D call uncertain. Trimming took 7 bases from V and 3 from J, leaving 7 bases between them. CDR3 length: 13 amino acids.

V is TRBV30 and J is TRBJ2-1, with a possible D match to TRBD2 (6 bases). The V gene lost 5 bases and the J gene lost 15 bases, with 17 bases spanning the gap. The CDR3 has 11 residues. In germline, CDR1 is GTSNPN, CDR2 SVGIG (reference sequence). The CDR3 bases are TGTGCCTGGTCAATGGGGGAGGTAGGGTTCTTC. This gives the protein CAWSMGEVGFF.